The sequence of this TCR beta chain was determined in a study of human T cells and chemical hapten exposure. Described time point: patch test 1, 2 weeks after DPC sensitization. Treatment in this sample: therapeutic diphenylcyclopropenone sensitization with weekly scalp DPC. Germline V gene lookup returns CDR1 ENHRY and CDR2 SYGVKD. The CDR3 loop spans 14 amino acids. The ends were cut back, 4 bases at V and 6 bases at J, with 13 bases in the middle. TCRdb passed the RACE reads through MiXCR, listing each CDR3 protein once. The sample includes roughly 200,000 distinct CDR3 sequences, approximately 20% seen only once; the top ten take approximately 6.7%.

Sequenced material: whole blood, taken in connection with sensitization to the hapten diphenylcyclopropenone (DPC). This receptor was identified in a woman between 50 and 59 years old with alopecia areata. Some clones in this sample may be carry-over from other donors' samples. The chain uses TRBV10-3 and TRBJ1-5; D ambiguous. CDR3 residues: CAISGSQRAQPQHF. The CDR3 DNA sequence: TGTGCCATCAGTGGGTCCCAGAGGGCTCAGCCCCAGCATTTT.